The 25 T cell receptor beta chains reported below all come from one sample, sequenced in a study of T cells expressing NK-cell markers. TCRdb reprocessed the 5' RACE reads and reports one entry per CDR3 protein, with no DNA. The sample holds roughly 170,000 distinct CDR3 sequences. Specimen: blood T cells: a sorted CD56 or NKG2C T cell subset, CD4+ or CD8+ T cells, or bulk PBMC T cells (not recorded which). The receptors here all came from a woman aged 18 to 69 in good health.

V is TRBV7-2 and J is TRBJ2-5. This CDR3 contains 14 residues. CDR1 SGHTA and CDR2 FQGNSA come from the germline V gene. CDR3 sequence reads: CASSLKVLQETQYF. The full variable domain, its missing parts supplied by reference TRBV7-2 and TRBJ2-5, is GAGVSQSPSNKVTEKGKDVELRCDPISGHTALYWYRQSLGQGLEFLIYFQGNSAPDKSGLPSDRFSAERTGGSVSTLTIQRTQQEDSAVYLCASSLKVLQETQYFGPGTRLLVL.

J is TRBJ1-2 and V is TRBV20-1; the D call of TRBD1 rests on TCRdb alone, since no DNA is present to check it. Germline V gene data show CDR1 as DFQATT and CDR2 as SNEGSKA (reference sequence). The CDR3 spans 14 residues. The CDR3 loop is CSAARTANTYGYTF.

The chain combines TRBV20-1 with TRBJ2-1; the D call of TRBD2 rests on TCRdb alone, since no DNA is present to check it. Germline CDR1 and CDR2: DFQATT and SNEGSKA (reference sequence). The CDR3 consists of 13 residues. CDR3: CSASLAGYNEQFF.

The rearrangement links TRBV12-3 or TRBV12-4 to TRBJ2-1; TCRdb's assignment of TRBD2 cannot be checked, as there is no DNA. This CDR3 has 15 residues. The CDR3 sequence: CASSLVGGFYNEQFF.

The chain recombines TRBV4-1 with TRBJ2-7; TCRdb outputs TRBD2, but without DNA this stays unchecked. This CDR3 region has 15 residues. Germline CDR1 MGHRA, CDR2 YSYEKL. CDR3 amino acids: CASSPGQGLSYEQYF.

The V call is TRBV4-1, the J call TRBJ1-1; there is no DNA to check the TCRdb D call of TRBD1. The CDR3 covers 17 residues. Looked up from germline, CDR1 is MGHRA and CDR2 is YSYEKL. The CDR3 protein is CASSRGGQGEGNTEAFF.

The V call is TRBV2, the J call TRBJ1-5. Germline assignment: CDR1 SNHLY and CDR2 FYNNEI. CDR3 length: 14 amino acids. The CDR3 spells CASSAGGGHQPQHF.

The CDR3 spells CASSLASIQETQYF. The chain is built from TRBV7-8 and TRBJ2-5. CDR1 and CDR2 from the germline V gene are SGHVS and FQNEAQ. The CDR3 length is 14 residues.

The CDR3 here is CASSSGDSGETF. The V and J genes are TRBV12-3 or TRBV12-4 and TRBJ1-2. The CDR3 consists of 12 residues.

The chain is built from TRBV20-1 and TRBJ1-5. The CDR3 is 15 amino acids. CDR1 DFQATT and CDR2 SNEGSKA come from the germline V gene (reference sequence). The CDR3 is CSARDGSFSNQPQHF.

The chain is built from TRBV6-1 and TRBJ2-7; TCRdb lists TRBD1, though no DNA is available to test this call. The CDR3 covers 14 residues. CDR1 and CDR2 from the germline V gene are MNHNS and SASEGT. CDR3 sequence reads: CASSPDRGKYEQYF.

V and J are TRBV5-1 and TRBJ1-4; checking the TCRdb D call of TRBD1 is not possible without DNA. CDR3 size: 12 residues. Per the germline V gene, CDR1 is SGHRS and CDR2 is YFSETQ. CDR3 protein: CASSYQGAELFF.

The chain recombines TRBV4-2 with TRBJ2-7; TCRdb names TRBD1, which stays unverified in the absence of DNA. The CDR3 is made up of 14 amino acids. Germline loops: CDR1 LGHNA, CDR2 YNFKEQ. The CDR3 loop reads CASSRGTGSYEQYF.

V gene TRBV6-5 combines with J gene TRBJ2-7; TCRdb outputs TRBD1, but without DNA this stays unchecked. This CDR3 has 14 amino acids. Germline CDR1 reads MNHEY; CDR2 reads SVGAGI. The CDR3 loop reads CASSSWTGTHEQYF.

This chain links TRBV20-1 with TRBJ1-6; no DNA is available, so the TRBD1 call from TCRdb remains unchecked. The CDR3 contains 14 residues. Germline CDR1 reads DFQATT; CDR2 reads SNEGSKA (reference sequence). The CDR3 sequence is CSAGIGGPNSPLHF.

This CDR3 is CASSSRGPVDTQYF. The rearrangement links TRBV7-2 to TRBJ2-3; TCRdb names TRBD1, which stays unverified in the absence of DNA. CDR1 SGHTA and CDR2 FQGNSA come from the germline V gene. The CDR3 covers 14 residues.

CDR3 in amino acids: CASSLGLVGDGELFF. The rearrangement joins TRBV9 to TRBJ2-2; without DNA, the TCRdb call of TRBD2 cannot be checked. CDR1 is SGDLS and CDR2 is YYNGEE in the germline V gene. This CDR3 comprises 15 residues.

The gene calls are TRBV5-1 and TRBJ2-1. CDR3 length: 14 residues. From germline, CDR1 is SGHRS and CDR2 YFSETQ. The CDR3 sequence is CASNPTSAYNEQFF.

The chain carries TRBV18 and TRBJ1-1; as DNA is missing, the TRBD1 call by TCRdb cannot be tested. CDR1 is KGHSH, CDR2 LQKENI, per germline. The CDR3 length is 14 residues. CDR3: CASSRGRRNTEAFF.

The rearrangement uses TRBV3-1 and TRBJ1-6; TCRdb selects TRBD1, and the lack of DNA leaves this call unchecked. This CDR3 region has 14 residues. Germline values: CDR1 LGHDT, CDR2 YNNKEL (reference sequence). CDR3 amino acids: CASSQGQNNSPLHF.

The J gene is TRBJ1-5, the V gene TRBV7-2. This CDR3 spans 11 amino acids. Per the germline V gene, CDR1 is SGHTA and CDR2 is FQGNSA. This chain's CDR3 is CASSRNQPQHF.

This chain uses TRBV6-1 with TRBJ2-1; the D call of TRBD1 rests on TCRdb alone, since no DNA is present to check it. CDR3 size: 16 residues. Germline assignment: CDR1 MNHNS and CDR2 SASEGT. CDR3 amino acids: CASSNIRDRGIPEQFF.

The chain couples TRBV6-5 to TRBJ2-5; TCRdb outputs TRBD1, but without DNA this stays unchecked. The V gene's germline CDR1 is MNHEY and CDR2 SVGAGI. This CDR3 is 12 amino acids long. The CDR3 spells CASTDRGETQYF.

This chain connects TRBV12-3 or TRBV12-4 to TRBJ2-7; without DNA, the TCRdb call of TRBD1 cannot be checked. This CDR3 spans 16 amino acids. The CDR3 sequence is CASSPMERAGSYEQYF.

The chain recombines TRBV5-1 with TRBJ1-4; TCRdb's assignment of TRBD1 cannot be checked, as there is no DNA. The CDR3 covers 15 residues. Germline assignment: CDR1 SGHRS and CDR2 YFSETQ. This chain's CDR3 is CASRPGTPVVEKLFF.